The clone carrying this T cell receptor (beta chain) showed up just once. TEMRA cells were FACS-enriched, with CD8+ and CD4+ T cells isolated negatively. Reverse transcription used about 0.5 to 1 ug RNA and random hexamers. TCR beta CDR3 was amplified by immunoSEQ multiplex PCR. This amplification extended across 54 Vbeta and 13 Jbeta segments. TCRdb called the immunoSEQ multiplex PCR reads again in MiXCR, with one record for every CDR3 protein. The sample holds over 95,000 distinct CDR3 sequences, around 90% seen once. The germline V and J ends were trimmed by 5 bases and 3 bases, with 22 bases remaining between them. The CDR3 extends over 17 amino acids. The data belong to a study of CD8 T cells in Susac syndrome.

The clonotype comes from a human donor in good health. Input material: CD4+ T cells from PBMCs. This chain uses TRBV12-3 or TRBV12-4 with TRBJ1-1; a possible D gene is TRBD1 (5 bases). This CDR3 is CASSPSRSWAGHTEAFF. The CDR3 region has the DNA TGTGCCAGCAGTCCCTCAAGATCATGGGCGGGACACACTGAAGCTTTCTTT.